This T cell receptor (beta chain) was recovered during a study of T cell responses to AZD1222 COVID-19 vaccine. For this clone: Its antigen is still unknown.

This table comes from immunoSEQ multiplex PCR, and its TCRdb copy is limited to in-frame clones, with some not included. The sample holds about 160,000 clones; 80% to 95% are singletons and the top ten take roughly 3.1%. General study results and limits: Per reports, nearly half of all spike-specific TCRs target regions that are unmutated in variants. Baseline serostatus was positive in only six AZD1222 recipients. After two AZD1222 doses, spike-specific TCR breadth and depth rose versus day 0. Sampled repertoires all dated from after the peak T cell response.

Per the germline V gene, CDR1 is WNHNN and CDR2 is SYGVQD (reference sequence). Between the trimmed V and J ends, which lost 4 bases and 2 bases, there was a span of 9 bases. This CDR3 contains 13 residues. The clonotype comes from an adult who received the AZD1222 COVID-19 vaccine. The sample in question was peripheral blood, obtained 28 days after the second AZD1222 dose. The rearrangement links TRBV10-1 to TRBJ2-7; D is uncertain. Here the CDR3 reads CASSGTQTYEQYF. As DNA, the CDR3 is TGCGCCAGCAGTGGGACGCAAACCTACGAGCAGTACTTC.